This T cell receptor (beta chain) originates from a study of T cell changes during pregnancy in multiple sclerosis. Trimming at V came to 5 bases and at J to 0 bases, leaving 14 bases not matched to a gene. Looked up from germline, CDR1 is SEHNR and CDR2 is FQNEAQ (reference sequence). This CDR3 comprises 18 residues. The repertoire was sequenced with immunoSEQ multiplex PCR; TCRdb's copy has only in-frame clones and lacks some. The sample has tens of thousands of clones; about nine tenths are singletons. This material consisted of peripheral blood, taken after pregnancy. This chain connects TRBV7-9 to TRBJ1-2, with 8 bases lining up with TRBD1. This TCR was recovered from a female donor in good health, enrolled as a control in a pregnancy study. The chain's CDR3 is CASSPRTGTLSTNYGYTF. CDR3 in DNA: TGTGCCAGCAGCCCGCGGACAGGGACACTTTCGACTAACTATGGCTACACCTTC.